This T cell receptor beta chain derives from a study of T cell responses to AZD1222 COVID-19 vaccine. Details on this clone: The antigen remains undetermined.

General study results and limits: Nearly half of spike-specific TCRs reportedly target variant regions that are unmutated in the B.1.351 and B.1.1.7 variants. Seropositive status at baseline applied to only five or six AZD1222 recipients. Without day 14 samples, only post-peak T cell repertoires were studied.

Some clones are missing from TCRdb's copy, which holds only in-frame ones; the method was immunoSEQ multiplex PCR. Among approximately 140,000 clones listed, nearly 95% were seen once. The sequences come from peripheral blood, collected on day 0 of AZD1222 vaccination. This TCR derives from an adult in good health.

As DNA, the CDR3 is TGTGCCACCCTAGGGGGGGACAAAGAGACCCAGTACTTC. Its translation: CATLGGDKETQYF. The chain recombines TRBV10-3 with TRBJ2-5, with a weak D call TRBD2 (7 bases). V was clipped by 10 bases and J by 3 bases, with 15 bases between them. CDR1 and CDR2 (germline): ENHRY, SYGVKD. The CDR3 covers 13 residues.